This TCR beta chain came from a study of T-cell reconstitution after alpha-beta-depleted transplantation in children. Broader study findings: Several hundred expanded graft clones reportedly supplied alpha-beta T cells about two months after transplant. Surviving recipient cells, namely T cells and thymic progenitors, were the source of high day-60 TCRbeta diversity in some patients. A year post-transplant, T-cell counts and diversity derived mostly from newly produced T cells.

The J segment lost 0 bases and the V segment lost 0 bases, leaving 8 bases of the junction unmatched. CDR3 length equals 17 residues. The germline V gene encodes CDR1 DFQATT and CDR2 SNEGSKA (reference sequence). A word on this clonotype: Its antigen is still unknown.

The TCRbeta library was prepared with unique molecular identifiers. One entry per CDR3 protein, called by TCRdb with MiXCR from the PCR reads. The data hold 300,000 to 400,000 distinct CDR3 sequences, with about 16% observed a single time. The sequenced sample was PBMCs, mostly from graft donor cells, obtained 360 days after TCRalphabeta/CD19-depleted stem cell transplant. This sequence originates from a male patient under 10 years old who had a stem cell transplant for acute lymphoblastic leukemia, so the T cells may come from the graft donor. The rearrangement joins TRBV20-1 to TRBJ2-3, with 8 bases lining up with TRBD2. The CDR3 loop reads CSARDRGGGSSTDTQYF. As DNA, the CDR3 is TGCAGTGCTAGAGATCGGGGGGGAGGGAGTAGCACAGATACGCAGTATTTT.